This TCR beta chain was captured by sequencing in a study of early T cells in non-severe SARS-CoV-2 infection (dated by TCRdb to the early 2020s). Regarding the study in general: Because TCR sequencing relied on bulk RNA taken from unsorted whole blood, pairing of alpha and beta chains was not possible.

The library came from 5' RACE. Sequenced using a NextSeq 500. The TCR library protocol attached unique molecular identifiers to individual cDNA molecules to correct for sequencing error and PCR bias. Both TCR alpha and beta chains were sequenced, and tight co-correlation was observed between alpha and beta sequence abundances in each sample. Per the authors' processing: Decombinator V4 was used to annotate the V gene, J gene and CDR3 of the TCR sequences. Expanded TCRs were defined as changing significantly between any two time points under a Poisson model with p below 0.0001. Abundances of TCRs were expressed as counts per million after normalisation to the total number of TCRs sequenced in each sample. TRAV1-2 paired with TRAJ12, TRAJ20 or TRAJ33 defined MAIT TCRs, while TRAV10 paired with TRAJ18 defined iNKT TCRs. VDJdb, accessed 1 November 2021, was searched for CMV, EBV and SARS-CoV-2 annotated TCRs, excluding TCRs annotated for multiple antigens. Through fastp at Q25 and MiXCR, TCRdb rebuilt clones from the public reads, retaining in-frame beta chains. For every CDR3 protein sequence, its rows merge into one entry that carries the most common genes and DNA. These V and J calls are TCRdb output, not the study's own analysis. This sample lists fewer than 120,000 distinct CDR3 sequences; roughly 12% were detected once. Around 3.7% of the sample belongs to the ten largest clones.

Study-level results and caveats: VDJdb matching was skewed toward anti-spike CD8 responses and likely underestimated virus-specific expansions by missing private and CD4 specificities.

Of note for this clonotype: No cognate antigen has been identified for it. The record has no base qualities; no much larger clone is one base away.

A case-control design nested within a healthcare worker cohort in London, UK, was used, with weekly nasopharyngeal swab PCR tests and blood sampling performed. Healthcare workers were enrolled in the week of the UK lockdown, from 23 to 31 March 2020, and were followed every week for up to about 16 weeks. Sequences SEHNR (CDR1) and FQNEAQ (CDR2) are obtained from the germline V gene (reference sequence). The CDR3, cysteine through phenylalanine, is 14 amino acids long. Only the CDR3 region is kept as DNA, spanning 42 bases read in frame from base 1. Trimming leaves V shorter by 5 bases and J shorter by 7 bases, with the junction holding 8 bases beyond the gene matches.

The sequencing here drew on whole blood, taken at baseline. This TCR was recovered from an adult who was a healthcare worker with PCR-confirmed SARS-CoV-2 infection or an uninfected control (not recorded which). The chain employs TRBV7-9 and TRBJ2-7, with 10 bases in between that match TRBD1. The CDR3 is CASSPGTGVREQYF. The DNA is TGTGCCAGCAGCCCCGGGACAGGGGTGAGGGAGCAGTACTTC.